This TCR beta chain was sequenced in a study of CD8+CD57+ T cells in acquired aplastic anemia. Whole-study context: Roughly 3.2 ug was the average amount of DNA from sorted CD4+ and CD8+ cells.

Remarks on this clonotype: The antigen remains undetermined.

This CDR3 has 9 residues. The germline gives CDR1 LNHDA, CDR2 SQIVND (reference sequence). V dropped 5 bases and J dropped 11 bases, with 6 bases sitting between them. TCR beta VDJ and CDR3 profiles were obtained from a genomic DNA template. TCRdb processed the reads anew with MiXCR; each CDR3 protein has one entry. This table has under 250,000 distinct CDR3 sequences, roughly 35% appearing once. Whole-study findings and limits: Roughly 30 CD8+ CDR3 sequences occurred in both the patients and the controls.

V usage is TRBV19 and J usage is TRBJ2-5, with D hard to call. The material sequenced was sorted CD4+, CD8+, or CD8+CD57+ T cells (not recorded which) from PBMCs. The sequence was obtained from a human donor in good health, serving as a control. The CDR3 sequence: CASSPGQYF. In DNA, the CDR3 is TGTGCCAGTAGTCCAGGACAGTACTTC.